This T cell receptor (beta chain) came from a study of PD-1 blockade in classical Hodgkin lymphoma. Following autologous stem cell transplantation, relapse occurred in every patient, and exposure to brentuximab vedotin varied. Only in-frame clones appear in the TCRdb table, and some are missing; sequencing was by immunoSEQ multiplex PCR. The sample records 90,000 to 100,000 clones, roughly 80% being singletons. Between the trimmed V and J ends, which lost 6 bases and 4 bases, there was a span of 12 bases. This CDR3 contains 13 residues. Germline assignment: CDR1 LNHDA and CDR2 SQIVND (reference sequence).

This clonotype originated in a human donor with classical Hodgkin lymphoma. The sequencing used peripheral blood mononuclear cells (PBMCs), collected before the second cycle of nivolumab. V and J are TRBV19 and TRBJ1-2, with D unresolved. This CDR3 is CASRAGALYGYTF. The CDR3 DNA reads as TGTGCCAGTAGAGCAGGCGCCCTCTATGGCTACACCTTC.